This T cell receptor (beta chain) was recorded in a study of T cell repertoires in ileal Crohn's disease. Germline assignment: CDR1 SGHTA and CDR2 FQGNSA. V shed 2 bases, J shed 5 bases, and the junction held 11 bases outside the gene matches. This CDR3 is built from 16 residues. Sequencing was performed with immunoSEQ multiplex PCR; in TCRdb, only in-frame clones are kept and a portion is missing. The sample has about 11,000 clones, roughly 76% seen once. The origin of this receptor is an adult with Crohn's disease. The sample comprised ileal tissue. The rearrangement uses TRBV7-2 and TRBJ2-7, with 8 bases matching TRBD1. Here the CDR3 DNA reads TGTGCCAGCAGCTTAAATTTTCCCAGGGGGCTCAACGAGCAGTACTTC. As protein: CASSLNFPRGLNEQYF.